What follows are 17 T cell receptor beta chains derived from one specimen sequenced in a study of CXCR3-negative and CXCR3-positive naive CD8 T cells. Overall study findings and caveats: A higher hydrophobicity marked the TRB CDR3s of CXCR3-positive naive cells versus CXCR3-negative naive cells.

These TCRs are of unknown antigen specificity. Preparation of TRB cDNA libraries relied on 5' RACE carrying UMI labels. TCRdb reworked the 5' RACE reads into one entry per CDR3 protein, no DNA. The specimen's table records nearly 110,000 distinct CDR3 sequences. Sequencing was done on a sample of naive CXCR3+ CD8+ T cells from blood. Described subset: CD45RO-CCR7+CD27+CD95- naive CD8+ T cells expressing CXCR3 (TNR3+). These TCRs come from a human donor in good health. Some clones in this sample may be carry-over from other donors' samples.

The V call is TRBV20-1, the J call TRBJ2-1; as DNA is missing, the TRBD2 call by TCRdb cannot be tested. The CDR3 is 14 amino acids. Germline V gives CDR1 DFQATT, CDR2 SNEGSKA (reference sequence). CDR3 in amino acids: CSASGAPQWNEQFF.

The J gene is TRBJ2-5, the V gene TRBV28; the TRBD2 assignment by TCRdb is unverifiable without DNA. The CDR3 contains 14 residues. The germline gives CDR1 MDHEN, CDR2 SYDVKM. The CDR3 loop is CASSLGLAVETQYF.

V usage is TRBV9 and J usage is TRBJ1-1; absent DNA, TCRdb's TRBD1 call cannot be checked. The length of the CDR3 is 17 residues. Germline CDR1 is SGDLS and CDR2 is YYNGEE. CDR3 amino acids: CASSAWGQGVVNTEAFF. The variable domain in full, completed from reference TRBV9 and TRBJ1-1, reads DSGVTQTPKHLITATGQRVTLRCSPRSGDLSVYWYQQSLDQGLQFLIQYYNGEERAKGNILERFSAQQFPDLHSELNLSSLELGDSALYFCASSAWGQGVVNTEAFFGQGTRLTVV.

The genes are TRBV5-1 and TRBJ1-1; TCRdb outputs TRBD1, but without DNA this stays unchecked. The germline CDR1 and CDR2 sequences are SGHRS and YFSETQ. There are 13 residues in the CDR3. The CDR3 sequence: CASSLSYGNEAFF. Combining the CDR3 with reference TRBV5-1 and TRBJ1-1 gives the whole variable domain KAGVTQTPRYLIKTRGQQVTLSCSPISGHRSVSWYQQTPGQGLQFLFEYFSETQRNKGNFPGRFSGRQFSNSRSEMNVSTLELGDSALYLCASSLSYGNEAFFGQGTRLTVV.

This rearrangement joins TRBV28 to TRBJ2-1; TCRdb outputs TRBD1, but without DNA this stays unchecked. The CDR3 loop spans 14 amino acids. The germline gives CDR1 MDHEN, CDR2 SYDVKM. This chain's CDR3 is CASSLLGGYNEQFF.

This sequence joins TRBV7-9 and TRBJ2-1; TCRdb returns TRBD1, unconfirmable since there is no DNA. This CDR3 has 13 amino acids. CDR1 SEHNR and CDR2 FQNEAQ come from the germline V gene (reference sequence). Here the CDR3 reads CASSPEGRGEQFF. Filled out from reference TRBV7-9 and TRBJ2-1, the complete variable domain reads DTGVSQNPRHKITKRGQNVTFRCDPISEHNRLYWYRQTLGQGPEFLTYFQNEAQLEKSRLLSDRFSAERPKGSFSTLEIQRTEQGDSAMYLCASSPEGRGEQFFGPGTRLTVL.

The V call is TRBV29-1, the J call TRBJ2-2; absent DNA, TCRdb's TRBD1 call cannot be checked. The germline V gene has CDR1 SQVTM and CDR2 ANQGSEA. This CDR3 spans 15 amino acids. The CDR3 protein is CSVEDPTGEGGELFF.

The CDR3 here is CASSATSGGDEQYF. This sequence joins TRBV7-6 and TRBJ2-7; without DNA, the TCRdb call of TRBD2 cannot be checked. The CDR3 runs 14 residues. In germline, CDR1 is SGHVS, CDR2 FNYEAQ.

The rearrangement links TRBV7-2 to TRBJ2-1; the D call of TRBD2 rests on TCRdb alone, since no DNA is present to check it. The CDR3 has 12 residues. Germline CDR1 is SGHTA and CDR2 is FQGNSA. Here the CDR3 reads CASSQSGVEQFF.

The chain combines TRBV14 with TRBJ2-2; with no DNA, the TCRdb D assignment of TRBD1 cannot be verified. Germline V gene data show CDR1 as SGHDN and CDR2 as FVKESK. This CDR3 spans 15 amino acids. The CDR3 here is CAINQDRVDTGELFF.

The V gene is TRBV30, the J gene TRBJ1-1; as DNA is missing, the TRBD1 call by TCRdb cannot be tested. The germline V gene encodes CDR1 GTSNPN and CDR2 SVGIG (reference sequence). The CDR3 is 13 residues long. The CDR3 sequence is CAWSTGGGTEAFF.

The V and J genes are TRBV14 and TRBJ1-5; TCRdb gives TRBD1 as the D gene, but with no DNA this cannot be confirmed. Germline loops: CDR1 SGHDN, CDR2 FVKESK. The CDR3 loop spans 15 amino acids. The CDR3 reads CASSLGQGPNQPQHF.

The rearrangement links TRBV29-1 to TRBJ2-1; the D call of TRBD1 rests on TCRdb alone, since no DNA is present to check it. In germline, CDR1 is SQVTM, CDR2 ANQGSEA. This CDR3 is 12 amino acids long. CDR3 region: CSVTGQYDEQFF.

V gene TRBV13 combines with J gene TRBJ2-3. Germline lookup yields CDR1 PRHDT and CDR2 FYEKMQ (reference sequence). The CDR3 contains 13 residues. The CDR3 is CASSLSSTDTQYF.

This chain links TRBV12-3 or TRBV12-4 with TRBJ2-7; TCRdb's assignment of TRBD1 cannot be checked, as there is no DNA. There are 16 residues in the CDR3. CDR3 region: CASSSVTGSISYEQYF.

CDR3 protein: CSARPLLSHNEQFF. The rearrangement links TRBV20-1 to TRBJ2-1. Germline CDR1 reads DFQATT; CDR2 reads SNEGSKA (reference sequence). This CDR3 has 14 amino acids.

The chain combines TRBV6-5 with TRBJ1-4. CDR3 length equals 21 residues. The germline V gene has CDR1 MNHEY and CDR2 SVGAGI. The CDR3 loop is CASSFLIPGADSQPTNEKLFF.